The T cell receptor beta chain under discussion was sequenced for a study of vaccination effects on CD4 cells after COVID-19. Study at large: Samples collected post-vaccine were obtained a median of 72 days after the second dose.

Clones were read by immunoSEQ multiplex PCR, and TCRdb kept only the in-frame ones, dropping some. The profile shows some 23,000 clones, roughly three quarters of them singletons. Concerning this clone: The target antigen is unknown.

ViraFEST expansion of antigen-specific CD4+ T cells with viral peptide pools preceded sequencing. Investigators separated out CD4+ T cells once around eleven days of culture had passed. It was two doses of either the BNT162b2 or mRNA-1273 vaccine that participants received. IL-2 at about 10 IU/ml and peptides at about 10 ug/ml were added to cultured PBMC, fewer than 2.5 million per well. IL-2 medium supplanted half the medium on days 3 and 7. Broader study findings: The vaccine-induced clones of healthy vaccinees included only 1 of 255 that cross-reacted with common cold coronaviruses.

Germline V gives CDR1 SGHTS, CDR2 YDEGEE. J lost 7 bases, V lost 2 bases, and 8 bases had no gene match. There are 16 residues in the CDR3. The specimen was CD4+ T cells from PBMCs cultured with HCoV-229E spike peptides, collected after COVID-19 vaccination. The chain couples TRBV5-8 to TRBJ1-4, with 10 bases matching TRBD1. The clonotype was recovered from a human donor who received a COVID-19 vaccine. The CDR3 sequence is CASSFRTGGSLEKLFF. The DNA of the CDR3 is TGTGCCAGCAGCTTTAGGACAGGGGGGAGTCTTGAAAAACTGTTTTTT.